Listed here are 13 T cell receptor beta chains from one sample, sequenced in a study of T cells in Graves' hyperthyroidism and ophthalmopathy. It was RNA transcripts that yielded the amplified TCR beta CDR3 regions. HTBI primers drove first-round RT-PCR of the TCR CDR3. MiXCR, run by TCRdb on the multiplex PCR reads, gives a single entry per CDR3 protein. The sample lists 300,000 or so distinct CDR3 sequences, roughly 18% seen once, with approximately 54% in the top ten. Sequenced: blood. These receptors all stem from a woman aged 45-59 years with Graves' hyperthyroidism.

This clonotype appeared a few times. The genes are TRBV6-5 and TRBJ1-2; D is undetermined. This CDR3 is built from 14 residues. Trimming cost V 2 bases and J 5 bases, with 12 bases left between them. Germline CDR1 and CDR2: MNHEY and SVGAGI. CDR3 DNA: TGTGCCAGCAGTTACCGCCCGGGTGGGTATGGCTACACCTTC. Translating gives CASSYRPGGYGYTF.

This clonotype was observed at least ten times. The gene calls are TRBV3-1 and TRBJ1-1; D is unclear. The V and J ends lost 0 bases and 9 bases respectively, with 11 bases between them. This CDR3 has 13 amino acids. CDR1 and CDR2 (germline): LGHDT, YNNKEL (reference sequence). In DNA, the CDR3 is TGTGCCAGCAGCCAAGATCGGGGAGGAAAAGCTTTCTTT. Residues: CASSQDRGGKAFF.

This clonotype was observed a handful of times. This chain uses TRBV5-1 with TRBJ2-5; perhaps TRBD1 as D (6 bases). From germline, CDR1 is SGHRS and CDR2 YFSETQ. This CDR3 has 14 amino acids. The V and J ends lost 4 bases and 2 bases respectively, with 12 bases between them. For the CDR3, the DNA is TGCGCCAGCAGCATATGGACAGAGCAAGAGACCCAGTACTTC. It translates to CASSIWTEQETQYF.

The chain is built from TRBV2 and TRBJ2-7; TRBD2 matches at 13 bases. Germline CDR1 SNHLY, CDR2 FYNNEI. Unmatched junction bases numbered 8, after V lost 7 bases and J lost 5 bases. This CDR3 has 15 amino acids. For the CDR3, the DNA is TGTGCCAGCAACGACGGACTAGCGGGAGTACACGAGCAGTACTTC. Translated, it gives CASNDGLAGVHEQYF.

V usage is TRBV14 and J usage is TRBJ2-1; 8 bases align to TRBD2. Germline assignment: CDR1 SGHDN and CDR2 FVKESK. V dropped 8 bases and J dropped 6; count of bases not matched to a gene: 9. This CDR3 comprises 14 residues. This CDR3 reads CASRPAGGRNEQFF. DNA of the CDR3: TGTGCCAGCCGTCCGGCGGGGGGCCGCAATGAGCAGTTCTTC.

The rearrangement uses TRBV7-9 and TRBJ1-2, with D perhaps TRBD1 (6 bases). Germline assignment: CDR1 SEHNR and CDR2 FQNEAQ (reference sequence). Between the trimmed V and J ends, which lost 5 bases and 4 bases, there was a span of 11 bases. The CDR3 spans 13 residues. The chain's CDR3 is CASSVGDTYGYTF. CDR3 bases: TGTGCCAGCAGCGTGGGGGACACCTATGGCTACACCTTC.

The J gene is TRBJ2-7, the V gene TRBV5-6; TRBD2 is a possible D gene (5 bases). The germline V gene has CDR1 SGHDT and CDR2 YYEEEE. The CDR3 covers 13 residues. The V end was cut by 2 bases, the J end by 2 bases, with 8 bases between. The CDR3: CASSFGRAYEQYV. In DNA form, the CDR3 reads TGTGCCAGCAGCTTTGGGAGAGCCTACGAGCAGTACGTC.

This clonotype has just a few counts. The chain joins TRBV12-3 or TRBV12-4 to TRBJ1-6; weak D call: TRBD1 (6 bases). The CDR3 is made up of 13 amino acids. Trimming left V 6 bases short and J 5 bases short, with 8 bases between. The DNA for the CDR3 is TGTGCCAGCAGGACAGGACATAATTCACCCCTCCACTTT. This sequence encodes CASRTGHNSPLHF.

This clonotype was detected a few times. This rearrangement joins TRBV20-1 to TRBJ1-3; D gene unclear. The CDR3 consists of 15 residues. Germline V gene data show CDR1 as DFQATT and CDR2 as SNEGSKA (reference sequence). V was trimmed by 0 bases and J by 0 bases, leaving 9 bases between them. CDR3 loop: CSARDTSNSGNTIYF. CDR3 nucleotides: TGCAGTGCTAGAGATACCTCCAACTCTGGAAACACCATATATTTT.

This clonotype has a handful of counts. V and J are TRBV18 and TRBJ2-2, with 8 bases matching TRBD2. CDR3 length: 17 residues. Germline V lookup: CDR1 KGHSH, CDR2 LQKENI. After removal of 0 bases from V and 5 bases from J, the junction contained 8 bases not matched to a gene. CDR3 coding DNA: TGTGCCAGCTCACCACCGCTCGCGGGGGGCCCAACCGGGGAGCTGTTTTTT. It specifies CASSPPLAGGPTGELFF.

The sample holds a few counts of this clonotype. The CDR3 reads CASSYRGDNEQFF. The CDR3, as DNA: TGTGCCAGCAGTTACAGGGGAGACAATGAGCAGTTCTTC. The J gene is TRBJ2-1, the V gene TRBV6-2 or TRBV6-3; D possibly uses TRBD1 or TRBD2 (5 bases each). With 2 bases removed from V and 5 bases from J, the gap between germline ends came to 7 bases. The CDR3 loop spans 13 amino acids. From germline, CDR1 is MNHEY and CDR2 SVGEGT.

Comments on this clonotype: A clone one base away is much larger, so this may be a read error. The rearrangement joins TRBV5-1 to TRBJ2-1; no reliable D call. Looked up from germline, CDR1 is SGHRS and CDR2 is YFSETQ. This CDR3 region has 14 residues. The V end lost 3 bases, the J end lost 5 bases, and 12 bases lay between the germline ends. The CDR3 region has the DNA TGCGCCAGCAGCTCTACCGTTGGGGACAATGAGCAGTTCTTC. Translating it yields CASSSTVGDNEQFF.

The sample holds a few counts of this clonotype. This chain joins TRBV7-9 and TRBJ2-1; 7 bases map to TRBD1. The V gene's germline CDR1 is SEHNR and CDR2 FQNEAQ (reference sequence). Trimming at V came to 5 bases and at J to 4 bases, leaving 5 bases not matched to a gene. The CDR3 totals 14 residues. The CDR3 bases are TGTGCCAGCAGCCGACAACAGGGGTACAATGAGCAGTTCTTC. It encodes CASSRQQGYNEQFF.